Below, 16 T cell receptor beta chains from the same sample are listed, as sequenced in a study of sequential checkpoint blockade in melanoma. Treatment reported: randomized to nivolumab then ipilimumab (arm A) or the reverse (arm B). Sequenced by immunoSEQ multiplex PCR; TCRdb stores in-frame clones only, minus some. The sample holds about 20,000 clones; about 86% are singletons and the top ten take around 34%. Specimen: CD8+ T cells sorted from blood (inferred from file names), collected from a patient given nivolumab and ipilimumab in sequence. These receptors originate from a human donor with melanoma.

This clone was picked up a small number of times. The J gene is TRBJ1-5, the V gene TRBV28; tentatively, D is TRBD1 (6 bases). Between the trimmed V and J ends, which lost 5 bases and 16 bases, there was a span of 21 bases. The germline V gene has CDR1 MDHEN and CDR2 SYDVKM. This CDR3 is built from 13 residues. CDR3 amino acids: CASSPTGQQKGHF. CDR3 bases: TGTGCCAGCAGTCCAACCGGACAGCAAAAGGGTCATTTT.

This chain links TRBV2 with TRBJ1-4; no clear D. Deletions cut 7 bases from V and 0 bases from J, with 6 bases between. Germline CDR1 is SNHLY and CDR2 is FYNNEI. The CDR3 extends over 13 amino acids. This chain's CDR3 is CASTGTTNEKLFF. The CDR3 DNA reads TGTGCCAGCACGGGGACAACTAATGAAAAACTGTTTTTT.

This chain's CDR3 is CASSAGTLNEQFF. The CDR3 DNA reads TGTGCCAGCAGTGCCGGGACACTTAATGAGCAGTTCTTC. The rearrangement links TRBV6-1 to TRBJ2-1, with a weak D call TRBD1 (6 bases). V was shortened by 4 bases and J by 7 bases, with 11 bases between the two germline ends. CDR3 size: 13 residues. Germline V gene data show CDR1 as MNHNS and CDR2 as SASEGT.

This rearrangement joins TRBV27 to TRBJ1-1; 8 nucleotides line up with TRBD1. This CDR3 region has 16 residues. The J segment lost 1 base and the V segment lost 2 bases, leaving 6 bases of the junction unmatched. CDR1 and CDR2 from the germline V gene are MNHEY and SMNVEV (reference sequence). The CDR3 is CASSLGTGIPNTEAFF. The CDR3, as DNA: TGTGCCAGCAGTTTAGGGACAGGTATCCCGAACACTGAAGCTTTCTTT.

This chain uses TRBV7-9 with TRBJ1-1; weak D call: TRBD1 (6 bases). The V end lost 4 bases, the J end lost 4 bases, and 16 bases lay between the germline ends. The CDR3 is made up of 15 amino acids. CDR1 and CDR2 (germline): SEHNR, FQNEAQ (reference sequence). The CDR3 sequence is CASSSTNTDSTEAFF. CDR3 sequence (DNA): TGTGCCAGCAGCTCGACCAATACGGACAGCACTGAAGCTTTCTTT. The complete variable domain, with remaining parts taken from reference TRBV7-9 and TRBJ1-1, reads DTGVSQNPRHKITKRGQNVTFRCDPISEHNRLYWYRQTLGQGPEFLTYFQNEAQLEKSRLLSDRFSAERPKGSFSTLEIQRTEQGDSAMYLCASSSTNTDSTEAFFGQGTRLTVV.

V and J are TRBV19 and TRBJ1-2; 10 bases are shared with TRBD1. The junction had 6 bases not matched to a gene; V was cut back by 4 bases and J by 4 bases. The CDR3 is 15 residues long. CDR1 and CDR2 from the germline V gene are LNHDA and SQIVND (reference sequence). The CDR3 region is CASSTPWTGGYGYTF. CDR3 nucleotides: TGTGCCAGTAGTACACCTTGGACAGGGGGCTATGGCTACACCTTC.

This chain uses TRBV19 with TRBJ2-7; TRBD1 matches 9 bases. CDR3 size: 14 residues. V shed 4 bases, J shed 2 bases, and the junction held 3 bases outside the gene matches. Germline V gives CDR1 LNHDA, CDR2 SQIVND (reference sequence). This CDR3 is CASSTGTGTYEQYF. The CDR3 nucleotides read TGTGCCAGTAGTACCGGGACAGGGACCTACGAGCAGTACTTC.

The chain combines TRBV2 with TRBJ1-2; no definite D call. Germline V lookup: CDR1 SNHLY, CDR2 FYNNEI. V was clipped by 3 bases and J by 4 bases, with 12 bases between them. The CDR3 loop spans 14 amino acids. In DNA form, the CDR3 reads TGTGCCAGCAGTGACGAGGGTTCGGGCTATGGCTACACCTTC. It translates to CASSDEGSGYGYTF.

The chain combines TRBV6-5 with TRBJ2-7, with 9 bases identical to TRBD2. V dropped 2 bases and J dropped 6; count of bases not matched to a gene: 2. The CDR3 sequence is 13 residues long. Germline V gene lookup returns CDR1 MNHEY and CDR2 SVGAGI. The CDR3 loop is CASSYQREVEQYF. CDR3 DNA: TGTGCCAGCAGTTACCAGCGGGAGGTCGAGCAGTACTTC.

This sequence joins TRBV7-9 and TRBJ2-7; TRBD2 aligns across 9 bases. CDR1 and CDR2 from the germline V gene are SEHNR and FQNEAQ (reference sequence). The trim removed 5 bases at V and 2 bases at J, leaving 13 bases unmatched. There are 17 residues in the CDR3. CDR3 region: CASSHQLWAGGPYEQYF. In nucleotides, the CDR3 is TGTGCCAGCAGCCACCAACTATGGGCGGGGGGGCCCTACGAGCAGTACTTC. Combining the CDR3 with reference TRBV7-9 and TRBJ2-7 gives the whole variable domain DTGVSQNPRHKITKRGQNVTFRCDPISEHNRLYWYRQTLGQGPEFLTYFQNEAQLEKSRLLSDRFSAERPKGSFSTLEIQRTEQGDSAMYLCASSHQLWAGGPYEQYFGPGTRLTVT.

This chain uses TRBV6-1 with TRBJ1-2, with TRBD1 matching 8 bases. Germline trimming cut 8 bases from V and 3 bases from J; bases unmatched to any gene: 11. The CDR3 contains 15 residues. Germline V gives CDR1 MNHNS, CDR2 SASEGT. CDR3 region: CASSSPQTGDYGYTF. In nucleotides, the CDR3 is TGTGCCAGCTCTTCCCCCCAGACAGGGGACTATGGCTACACCTTC.

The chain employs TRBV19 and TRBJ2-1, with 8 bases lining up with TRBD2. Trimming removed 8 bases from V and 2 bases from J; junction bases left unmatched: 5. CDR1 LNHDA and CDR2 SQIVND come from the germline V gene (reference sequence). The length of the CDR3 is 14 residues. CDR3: CASEGGGPYNEQFF. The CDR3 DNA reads TGTGCCAGTGAGGGCGGGGGGCCCTACAATGAGCAGTTCTTC.

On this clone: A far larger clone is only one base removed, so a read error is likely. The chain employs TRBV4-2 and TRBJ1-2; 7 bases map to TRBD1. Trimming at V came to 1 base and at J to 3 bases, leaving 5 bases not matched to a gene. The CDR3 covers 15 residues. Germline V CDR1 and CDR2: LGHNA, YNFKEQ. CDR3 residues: CASSQGIGGYYGYTF. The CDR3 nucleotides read TGTGCCAGCAGCCAAGGTATAGGGGGCTACTATGGCTACACCTTC.

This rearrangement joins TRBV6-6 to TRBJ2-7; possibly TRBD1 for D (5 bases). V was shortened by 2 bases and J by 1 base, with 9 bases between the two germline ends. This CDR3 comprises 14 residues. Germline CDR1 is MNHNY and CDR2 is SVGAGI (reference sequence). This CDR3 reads CASSYVSGSYEQYF. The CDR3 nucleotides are TGTGCCAGCAGTTACGTGTCAGGGTCCTACGAGCAGTACTTC.

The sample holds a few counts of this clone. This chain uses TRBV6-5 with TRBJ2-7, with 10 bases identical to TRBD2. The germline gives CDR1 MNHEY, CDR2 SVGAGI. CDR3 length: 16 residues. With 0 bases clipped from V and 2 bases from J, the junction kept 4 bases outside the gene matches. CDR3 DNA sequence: TGTGCCAGCAGTTACTCGGGCACTAGCGGGACCTACGAGCAGTACTTC. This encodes CASSYSGTSGTYEQYF.

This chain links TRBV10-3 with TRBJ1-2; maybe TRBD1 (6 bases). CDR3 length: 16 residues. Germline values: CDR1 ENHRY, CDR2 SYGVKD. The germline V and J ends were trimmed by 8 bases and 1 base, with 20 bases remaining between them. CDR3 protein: CAISPRGGDVNYGYTF. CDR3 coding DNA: TGTGCCATCTCCCCTAGGGGGGGCGACGTTAACTATGGCTACACCTTC.